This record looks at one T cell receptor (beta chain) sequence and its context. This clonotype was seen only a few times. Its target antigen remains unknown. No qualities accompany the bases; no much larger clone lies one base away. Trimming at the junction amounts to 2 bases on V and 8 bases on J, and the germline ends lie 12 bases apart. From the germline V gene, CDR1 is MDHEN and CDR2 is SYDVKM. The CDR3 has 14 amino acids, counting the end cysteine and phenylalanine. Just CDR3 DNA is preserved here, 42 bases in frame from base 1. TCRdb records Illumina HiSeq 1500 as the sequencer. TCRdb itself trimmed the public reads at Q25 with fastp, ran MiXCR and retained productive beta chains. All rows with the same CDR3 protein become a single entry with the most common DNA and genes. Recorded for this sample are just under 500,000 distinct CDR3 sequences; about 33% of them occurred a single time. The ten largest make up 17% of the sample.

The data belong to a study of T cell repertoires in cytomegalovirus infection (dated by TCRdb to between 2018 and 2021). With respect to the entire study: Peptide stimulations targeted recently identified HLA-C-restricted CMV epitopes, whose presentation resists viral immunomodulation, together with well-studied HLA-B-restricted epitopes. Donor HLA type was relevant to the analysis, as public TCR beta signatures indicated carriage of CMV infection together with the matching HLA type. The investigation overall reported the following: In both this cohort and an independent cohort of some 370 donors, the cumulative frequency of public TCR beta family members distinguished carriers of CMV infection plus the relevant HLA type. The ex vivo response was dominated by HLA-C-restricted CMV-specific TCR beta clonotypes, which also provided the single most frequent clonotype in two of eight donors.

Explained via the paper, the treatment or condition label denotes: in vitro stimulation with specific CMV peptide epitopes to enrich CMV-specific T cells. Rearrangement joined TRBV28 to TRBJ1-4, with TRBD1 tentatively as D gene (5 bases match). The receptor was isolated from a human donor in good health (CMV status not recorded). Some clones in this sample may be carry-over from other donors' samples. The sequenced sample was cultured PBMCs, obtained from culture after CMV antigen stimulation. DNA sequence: TGTGCCAGCAGTTTAAGGGGTCTCCGAGAAAAACTGTTTTTT. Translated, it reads CASSLRGLREKLFF. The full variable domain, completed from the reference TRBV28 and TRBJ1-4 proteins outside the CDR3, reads DVKVTQSSRYLVKRTGEKVFLECVQDMDHENMFWYRQDPGLGLRLIYFSYDVKMKEKGDIPEGYSVSREKKERFSLILESASTNQTSMYLCASSLRGLREKLFFGSGTQLSVL.